These T cell receptor beta chains were read from a single sample in a study of blood T cell repertoires in COVID-19. Here immunoSEQ multiplex PCR was the method, and the copy in TCRdb shows in-frame clones only, minus some. The sample consists of fewer than 250,000 clones, under 90% of them appearing once. The sequenced material came from PBMCs or T cells enriched from blood (not recorded which). These receptors originate from a woman aged 40 to 50 who had been exposed to COVID-19. Each CDR3 is given with its conserved first and last residue. The D gene is left open where the match is weak. Size values are once, few and many counts, or a class for expanded clones, and some rows have none.

TRBD1 | . | TRBJ1-1 | TRBV5-1 | TGCGCCAGCAGCGCGGGACAGGGGGCAGCTGAAGCTTTCTTT | CASSAGQGAAEAFF
. | once | TRBJ1-2 | TRBV7-3 | TGTGCCAGCAGCTTTCTCCGGGTCAGGGGTCGGTATGGCTACACCTTC | CASSFLRVRGRYGYTF
TRBD1 | . | TRBJ1-5 | TRBV5-5 | TGTGCCAGCAGCCTTTTCGGGACAGGGGAAAAGGAGCCCCAGCATTTT | CASSLFGTGEKEPQHF
. | . | TRBJ1-4 | TRBV7-9 | TGTGCCAGCAGCTTAGAGGTCGGGGTCAATGAAAAACTGTTTTTT | CASSLEVGVNEKLFF
TRBD1 | . | TRBJ2-7 | TRBV29-1 | TGCAGCGTTGATTGGACAGGGGCTAACGAGCAGTACTTC | CSVDWTGANEQYF
TRBD1 | . | TRBJ2-7 | TRBV6-5 | TGTGCCAGCATCCCGGACAGGGCACCCTACGAGCAGTACTTC | CASIPDRAPYEQYF
. | . | TRBJ1-6 | TRBV18 | TGTGCCAGCTCACCGGATTCCGGAGGCTCACCCCTCCACTTT | CASSPDSGGSPLHF
. | . | TRBJ1-1 | TRBV6-2/TRBV6-3 | TGTGCCAGCAGTTTTCCCCGGCTACCTCAGGTAGCTTTCTTT | CASSFPRLPQVAFF
. | . | TRBJ1-6 | TRBV9 | TGTGCCAGCAGCCCGCGACATGGATATTACTCACCCCTCCACTTT | CASSPRHGYYSPLHF
. | . | TRBJ1-3 | TRBV3-1/TRBV3-2 | TGTGCCAGCAGCCCAGGCCTCGGAAACACCATATATTTT | CASSPGLGNTIYF
. | . | TRBJ2-3 | TRBV27 | TGTGCCAGCAGTTTAACAGGGCTGGTTGGAGATACGCAGTATTTT | CASSLTGLVGDTQYF
TRBD1 | . | TRBJ2-3 | TRBV24-1 | TGTGCCACCAGTGCCGCGGACAGGGGAGATACGCAGTATTTT | CATSAADRGDTQYF
. | . | TRBJ1-4 | TRBV18 | TGTGCCAGCTCCCAAGCCACAGGGTCGGATGAAAAACTGTTTTTT | CASSQATGSDEKLFF
. | . | TRBJ2-7 | TRBV9 | TGTGCCAGCAGCGCACCGGGGACCTACGAGCAGTACTTC | CASSAPGTYEQYF
. | few | TRBJ1-5 | TRBV29-1 | TGCAGCGTCCTTGCCTCGGGTGAGGGTCAGCCCCAGCATTTT | CSVLASGEGQPQHF
. | . | TRBJ2-7 | TRBV18 | TGTGCCAGCTCTCAGGGTATGGGTTACGAGCAGTACTTC | CASSQGMGYEQYF
TRBD1 | . | TRBJ1-4 | TRBV7-8 | TGTGCCAGCAGCCGGACAGGGTATGAAAAACTGTTTTTT | CASSRTGYEKLFF
. | . | TRBJ2-2 | TRBV4-1 | TGCGCCAGCAGCCAAGTCGGCGGGAAGGGCGGGGAGCTGTTTTTT | CASSQVGGKGGELFF
. | . | TRBJ1-2 | TRBV27 | TGTGCCAGCAGTTTCATAGGTGGGCAGGGGAGAAGCGGCTACACCTTC | CASSFIGGQGRSGYTF
TRBD2 | . | TRBJ2-7 | TRBV19 | TGTGCCAGTAGTGCTGGCGGGGGGGGTTACGAGCAGTACTTC | CASSAGGGGYEQYF
. | . | TRBJ2-5 | TRBV15 | TGTGCCACCAGCAGAGACAGAACCCAAGAGACCCAGTACTTC | CATSRDRTQETQYF
. | . | TRBJ1-2 | TRBV7-9 | TGTGCCAGCAGCTTAGGCAATTTGGCCGACTATGGCTACACCTTC | CASSLGNLADYGYTF
TRBD2 | few | TRBJ2-1 | TRBV5-4 | TGTGCCAGCAGCGACACTAGCGGGGGGGCCTGGGCCTACAATGAGCAGTTCTTC | CASSDTSGGAWAYNEQFF
. | once | TRBJ2-2 | TRBV7-3 | TGTGCCAGCAGCAAACAATTACGAGGTGCCAACACCGGGGAGCTGTTTTTT | CASSKQLRGANTGELFF
. | . | TRBJ1-3 | TRBV14 | TGTGCCAGCGGCCCCTATGGAAACACCATATATTTT | CASGPYGNTIYF
. | few | TRBJ2-1 | TRBV9 | TGTGCCAGCAGCGTACCCCCTCTAGCGTCCGATGAGCAGTTCTTC | CASSVPPLASDEQFF
. | few | TRBJ2-1 | TRBV7-2 | TGTGCCAGCAGCTTGGGACACTTCAGGGGTGAGCAGTTCTTC | CASSLGHFRGEQFF
TRBD2 | once | TRBJ2-1 | TRBV7-2 | TGTGCCAGCAGCTTAGTCGGGGGGTACAATGAGCAGTTCTTC | CASSLVGGYNEQFF
TRBD2 | . | TRBJ2-6 | TRBV6-5 | TGTGCCAGCAGTTACCGGGGGGGGACTGGGGCCAACGTCCTGACTTTC | CASSYRGGTGANVLTF
. | . | TRBJ1-3 | TRBV15 | TGTGCCACCAGCAGAGTCGACAGCAGCTCTGGAAACACCATATATTTT | CATSRVDSSSGNTIYF
. | . | TRBJ1-6 | TRBV7-2 | TGTGCCAGCAGCTCCCGTGGGGGGTCCTATAATTCACCCCTCCACTTT | CASSSRGGSYNSPLHF
. | . | TRBJ1-1 | TRBV20-1 | TGCAGTGCCCAGGAAAACACTGAAGCTTTCTTT | CSAQENTEAFF
. | . | TRBJ1-1 | TRBV19 | TGTGCCAGTATCCGGACAGCGATGAACACTGAAGCTTTCTTT | CASIRTAMNTEAFF
. | . | TRBJ1-5 | TRBV6-2/TRBV6-3 | TGTGCCAGCAGCCCACTCTCACAGCCCCAGCATTTT | CASSPLSQPQHF
. | . | TRBJ1-5 | TRBV28 | TGTGCCAGCAGTTTCTTGGACAGTCACAATCAGCCCCAGCATTTT | CASSFLDSHNQPQHF
TRBD2 | . | TRBJ2-5 | TRBV7-2 | TGTGCCAGCGGCGGCTACATGGGCGGGGGACCTCAAGAGACCCAGTACTTC | CASGGYMGGGPQETQYF
TRBD2 | . | TRBJ2-2 | TRBV7-2 | TGTGCCAGCAGCTTAGGGGCGAGCGGGGGGGTGAACACCGGGGAGCTGTTTTTT | CASSLGASGGVNTGELFF
TRBD1 | many | TRBJ1-2 | TRBV7-2 | TGTGCCAGCAACATAGGACAGGCCTCTAACTATGGCTACACCTTC | CASNIGQASNYGYTF
. | . | TRBJ2-1 | TRBV27 | TGTGCCAGCAGTCCTCGGCGCGGGGGCATATTAATATCCTACAATGAGCAGTTCTTC | CASSPRRGGILISYNEQFF
. | . | TRBJ1-1 | TRBV5-5 | TGTGCCAGCAGACAGGCCACGAACACTGAAGCTTTCTTT | CASRQATNTEAFF
. | . | TRBJ2-5 | TRBV9 | TGTGCCAGCAGCCCCAATCAAGAGACCCAGTACTTC | CASSPNQETQYF
TRBD1 | few | TRBJ1-2 | TRBV6-6 | TGTGCCAGCAGTAAGGGACAGGGGGACGTCTATGGCTACACCTTC | CASSKGQGDVYGYTF
. | . | TRBJ2-7 | TRBV6-6 | TGTGCCAGCAGTCACTCCAGAGGAGGGGGGGCCTCCGAGCAGTACTTC | CASSHSRGGGASEQYF
. | . | TRBJ2-2 | TRBV7-3 | TGTGCCAGCAGCTCCGAAACGGGGGCGGGAGACACCGGGGAGCTGTTTTTT | CASSSETGAGDTGELFF
. | . | TRBJ1-6 | TRBV3-1/TRBV3-2 | TGTGCCAGCAGCCAAGGGAGCTCCTATAATTCACCCCTCCACTTT | CASSQGSSYNSPLHF
TRBD1 | once | TRBJ1-2 | TRBV12-3/TRBV12-4 | TGTGCCAGCAGTTACGGGACAGGGGAGGCCTACACCTTC | CASSYGTGEAYTF
TRBD1 | . | TRBJ1-3 | TRBV4-1 | TGCGCCAGCAGCCAAGGGTCCTCCAGGGGGCCCGCCCGGAACACCATATATTTT | CASSQGSSRGPARNTIYF
. | . | TRBJ1-2 | TRBV7-9 | TGTGCCAGCAGCTTACCTGAGGTCGATGGCTACACCTTC | CASSLPEVDGYTF
TRBD2 | once | TRBJ2-5 | TRBV2 | TGTGCCAGCAGTGAAGCGCTTGGGACTAAGAGGGAGACCCAGTACTTC | CASSEALGTKRETQYF
. | . | TRBJ2-7 | TRBV28 | TGTGCCAGCTCCCTGCAGAACTACGAGCAGTACTTC | CASSLQNYEQYF
. | . | TRBJ1-1 | TRBV5-1 | TGCGCCAGCAGCTTATCTGAAGGGGACACTGAAGCTTTCTTT | CASSLSEGDTEAFF
TRBD1 | . | TRBJ1-1 | TRBV5-1 | TGCGCCAGCAGCTTCGACAGGGTTACTGAAGCTTTCTTT | CASSFDRVTEAFF
. | . | TRBJ2-7 | TRBV2 | TGTGCCAGCACTCGACAGGAACCCTACGAGCAGTACTTC | CASTRQEPYEQYF
TRBD1 | . | TRBJ2-1 | TRBV5-1 | TGCGCCAGCAGCCGGGGGGACAGGGAATTCAATGAGCAGTTCTTC | CASSRGDREFNEQFF
. | . | TRBJ1-1 | TRBV2 | TGTGCCAGCACCGAGGGGGGGGCAAGAGGGGAAGCTTTCTTT | CASTEGGARGEAFF
. | . | TRBJ2-3 | TRBV7-7 | TGTGCCAGCAGCTTACTAGGGGCTAGCACAGATACGCAGTATTTT | CASSLLGASTDTQYF
TRBD1 | . | TRBJ2-5 | TRBV7-2 | TGTGCCAGCAGTCAAGCAGGGGGCGGCGAGACCCAGTACTTC | CASSQAGGGETQYF
. | once | TRBJ1-1 | TRBV5-4 | TGTGCCAGCAGCCCAGACTCCCTGAGGACTGAAGCTTTCTTT | CASSPDSLRTEAFF
TRBD2 | . | TRBJ2-1 | TRBV27 | TGTGCCAGCAGTTTGGGAGGGCATGAGCAGTTCTTC | CASSLGGHEQFF
. | . | TRBJ1-1 | TRBV5-1 | TGCGCCAGCAGCTTGGATTTTGGACAGAACACTGAAGCTTTCTTT | CASSLDFGQNTEAFF